The 27 T cell receptor beta chains in this list originate from one sample, sequenced in a study of blood T cell repertoires in COVID-19. Measured with immunoSEQ multiplex PCR; TCRdb has only the in-frame clones, and not every one. The sample consists of about 100,000 clones, 92% of them appearing once. The sequencing input was peripheral blood. The receptor set was obtained from a man between 65 and 85 years old with acute or convalescent COVID-19.

This chain connects TRBV18 to TRBJ2-1; 16 nucleotides align to TRBD2. J was trimmed by 7 bases and V by 3 bases; bases with no gene match: 3. This CDR3 has 16 residues. Germline loops: CDR1 KGHSH, CDR2 LQKENI. This CDR3 is CASSPPGLAGGNEQFF. DNA for the CDR3: TGTGCCAGCTCACCGCCGGGACTAGCGGGAGGGAATGAGCAGTTCTTC. The complete variable domain, with remaining parts taken from reference TRBV18 and TRBJ2-1, reads NAGVMQNPRHLVRRRGQEARLRCSPMKGHSHVYWYRQLPEEGLKFMVYLQKENIIDESGMPKERFSAEFPKEGPSILRIQQVVRGDSAAYFCASSPPGLAGGNEQFFGPGTRLTVL.

The chain combines TRBV18 with TRBJ1-2; D not certain. V was clipped by 2 bases and J by 8 bases, with 12 bases between them. Germline CDR1 KGHSH, CDR2 LQKENI. This CDR3 has 13 amino acids. CDR3 sequence: CASSPAAGEGYTF. The CDR3 region has the DNA TGTGCCAGCTCACCAGCTGCAGGCGAAGGCTACACCTTC.

This clone has only one observation. CDR3 residues: CASSLGQGPSGNTIYF. The CDR3 DNA reads TGTGCCAGCAGCTTGGGTCAGGGCCCCTCAGGAAACACCATATATTTT. The chain recombines TRBV5-4 with TRBJ1-3, with D tentatively TRBD1 (5 bases). The CDR3 loop spans 16 amino acids. Germline lookup yields CDR1 SGHNT and CDR2 YYREEE (reference sequence). Trimming removed 0 bases at V and 4 bases at J, with 14 bases between.

The rearrangement links TRBV7-8 to TRBJ2-3, with a tentative D call TRBD2 (6 bases). Trimming took off 2 bases at V and 2 bases at J, with 11 bases between the two ends. This CDR3 has 15 residues. CDR1 and CDR2 (germline): SGHVS, FQNEAQ. CDR3 amino acids: CASSLRDWDTDTQYF. CDR3 DNA: TGTGCCAGCAGCTTAAGGGACTGGGACACAGATACGCAGTATTTT. Variable domain in full (rest from reference TRBV7-8 and TRBJ2-3): GAGVSQSPRYKVAKRGQDVALRCDPISGHVSLFWYQQALGQGPEFLTYFQNEAQLDKSGLPSDRFFAERPEGSVSTLKIQRTQQEDSAVYLCASSLRDWDTDTQYFGPGTRLTVL.

V gene TRBV6-2 or TRBV6-3 combines with J gene TRBJ2-4; the match to TRBD1 covers 8 bases. This CDR3 comprises 11 residues. Germline-derived CDR1 and CDR2 are MNHEY and SVGEGT. Losses at the gene ends were 4 bases for V and 15 bases for J; bases not matched to a gene: 5. This CDR3 reads CASSSGRGRYF. The CDR3, as DNA: TGTGCCAGCAGTTCAGGCAGGGGGCGGTACTTC.

The V gene is TRBV30, the J gene TRBJ1-6; D possibly corresponds to TRBD1 (5 bases). In germline, CDR1 is GTSNPN, CDR2 SVGIG (reference sequence). The CDR3 runs to 14 residues. Trimming took 4 bases from V and 5 from J, leaving 12 bases between them. CDR3 DNA sequence: TGTGCCTGGAATGCGGGGCAGCATAATTCACCCCTCCACTTT. Translation gives CAWNAGQHNSPLHF. Complete variable domain (other parts from reference TRBV30 and TRBJ1-6): SQTIHQWPATLVQPVGSPLSLECTVEGTSNPNLYWYRQAAGRGLQLLFYSVGIGQISSEVPQNLSASRPQDRQFILSSKKLLLSDSGFYLCAWNAGQHNSPLHFGNGTRLTVT.

For the CDR3, the DNA is TGTGCCAGCAGCGTAGACGGCGAGGGCGGCTACACCTTC. Encoded protein: CASSVDGEGGYTF. The chain recombines TRBV9 with TRBJ1-2, with D unresolved. CDR1 and CDR2 (germline): SGDLS, YYNGEE. V dropped 0 bases and J dropped 8 bases, with 11 bases sitting between them. The CDR3 totals 13 residues.

The chain is built from TRBV28 and TRBJ1-5; possibly TRBD1 for D (5 bases). Per germline, CDR1 MDHEN and CDR2 SYDVKM. The CDR3 sequence is 11 residues long. Deletions cut 10 bases from V and 4 bases from J, with 8 bases between. CDR3 in amino acids: CATQGNQPQHF. The CDR3 DNA reads TGTGCCACCCAGGGTAATCAGCCCCAGCATTTT.

This clone was observed a single time. The chain links TRBV7-2 to TRBJ2-1; 7 bases match TRBD2. This CDR3 spans 15 amino acids. Germline V gene sequence: CDR1 SGHTA, CDR2 FQGNSA. The trim removed 4 bases at V and 0 bases at J, leaving 3 bases unmatched. This CDR3 reads CASSSRGSSYNEQFF. As DNA, the CDR3 is TGTGCCAGCAGCTCGCGGGGGAGCTCCTACAATGAGCAGTTCTTC. Variable domain in full (rest from reference TRBV7-2 and TRBJ2-1): GAGVSQSPSNKVTEKGKDVELRCDPISGHTALYWYRQSLGQGLEFLIYFQGNSAPDKSGLPSDRFSAERTGGSVSTLTIQRTQQEDSAVYLCASSSRGSSYNEQFFGPGTRLTVL.

The V gene is TRBV28, the J gene TRBJ2-7; 10 bases agree with TRBD2. Losses at the gene ends were 8 bases for V and 4 bases for J; bases not matched to a gene: 11. The germline V gene has CDR1 MDHEN and CDR2 SYDVKM. This CDR3 region has 15 residues. The CDR3 region has the DNA TGTGCCAGCTGGGGGAGCGGGAGGGCCGGGTACGAGCAGTACTTC. Amino acids: CASWGSGRAGYEQYF.

The V gene is TRBV4-1, the J gene TRBJ1-5, with D possibly being TRBD1 (5 bases). Germline V gene data show CDR1 as MGHRA and CDR2 as YSYEKL. Trimming removed 2 bases from V and 5 bases from J, with 10 bases in between. The CDR3 is 14 amino acids. CDR3 nucleotides: TGCGCCAGCAGCCAAATCAGGGTAGATCAGCCCCAGCATTTT. This codes for CASSQIRVDQPQHF.

The gene calls are TRBV6-6 and TRBJ2-1; the match to TRBD2 covers 8 bases. Trimming cost V 9 bases and J 5 bases; bases outside gene matches: 9. The CDR3 is 14 amino acids. Per the germline V gene, CDR1 is MNHNY and CDR2 is SVGAGI (reference sequence). The DNA for the CDR3 is TGTGCCAGTGCGAGCGGGGGCCTCCACAATGAGCAGTTCTTC. This encodes CASASGGLHNEQFF.

The V and J genes are TRBV5-4 and TRBJ1-1; weak D call: TRBD1 (5 bases). The CDR3 is 13 amino acids. Germline V CDR1 and CDR2: SGHNT, YYREEE (reference sequence). V was trimmed by 3 bases and J by 5 bases, leaving 11 bases between them. CDR3 in amino acids: CASSSTGFTEAFF. CDR3 nucleotide sequence: TGTGCCAGCAGCTCAACAGGATTTACTGAAGCTTTCTTT.

CDR3 DNA: TGTGCCAGCTCACCTGTACAGGGGCGCACAGATACGCAGTATTTT. Its translation: CASSPVQGRTDTQYF. V is TRBV18 and J is TRBJ2-3; 7 bases line up with TRBD1. Losses at the gene ends were 3 bases for V and 1 base for J; bases not matched to a gene: 4. Germline lookup yields CDR1 KGHSH and CDR2 LQKENI. CDR3 length: 15 amino acids.

V gene TRBV11-2 combines with J gene TRBJ2-3, with a possible D match to TRBD2 (5 bases). Germline values: CDR1 SGHAT, CDR2 FQNNGV. The length of the CDR3 is 14 residues. The germline V and J ends were trimmed by 7 bases and 5 bases, with 16 bases remaining between them. CDR3 DNA sequence: TGTGCCAGCACCTCCCCCCTAGCTTTAGATACGCAGTATTTT. Amino acid sequence: CASTSPLALDTQYF. The full variable domain, completed using reference TRBV11-2 and TRBJ2-3, is EAGVAQSPRYKIIEKRQSVAFWCNPISGHATLYWYQQILGQGPKLLIQFQNNGVVDDSQLPKDRFSAERLKGVDSTLKIQPAKLEDSAVYLCASTSPLALDTQYFGPGTRLTVL.

This clone was seen only once. The gene calls are TRBV5-4 and TRBJ1-6, with 8 bases identical to TRBD1. This CDR3 is 15 amino acids long. The trim removed 3 bases at V and 8 bases at J, leaving 7 bases unmatched. From germline, CDR1 is SGHNT and CDR2 YYREEE (reference sequence). The CDR3 bases are TGTGCCAGCAGCTCTGGACAGGGACTATATTCACCCCTCCACTTT. Its protein product is CASSSGQGLYSPLHF.

CDR3 coding DNA: TGCGCCAGCAGCCAGGGACAGGGGATTTATGAGACCCAGTACTTC. Protein sequence: CASSQGQGIYETQYF. The V gene is TRBV4-3, the J gene TRBJ2-5, with 10 bases identical to TRBD1. Germline assignment: CDR1 LGHNA and CDR2 YSLEER. CDR3 length equals 15 residues. V was clipped by 3 bases and J by 5 bases; unmatched bases: 6.

The V and J genes are TRBV11-2 and TRBJ2-3; D perhaps matches TRBD2 (6 bases). The CDR3 has 18 amino acids. Per germline, CDR1 SGHAT and CDR2 FQNNGV. With 5 bases removed from V and 2 bases from J, the gap between germline ends came to 23 bases. The CDR3 here is CASSLGLYWRGFTDTQYF. In nucleotides, the CDR3 is TGTGCCAGCAGCCTCGGGCTCTATTGGCGGGGTTTCACAGATACGCAGTATTTT.

This clone was seen a handful of times. V is TRBV2 and J is TRBJ2-7; D is perhaps TRBD2 (6 bases). This CDR3 is built from 15 residues. The germline V gene has CDR1 SNHLY and CDR2 FYNNEI. The ends were cut back, 6 bases at V and 7 bases at J, with 22 bases in the middle. CDR3 sequence: CASSEIQGPGGEQYF. CDR3 sequence (DNA): TGTGCCAGCAGCGAAATCCAGGGCCCCGGAGGGGAGCAGTACTTC.

The genes are TRBV11-3 and TRBJ2-3; 7 nucleotides align to TRBD1. The germline gives CDR1 SGHNT, CDR2 YENEEA. This CDR3 spans 14 amino acids. V was pared by 5 bases and J by 5 bases, with 7 bases of the junction left unmatched. The CDR3 DNA sequence: TGTGCCAGCAGCCATCGACAGGGTCAAGATACGCAGTATTTT. Amino acid sequence: CASSHRQGQDTQYF.

The V gene is TRBV7-2, the J gene TRBJ1-6; the D is unclear. Trimming removed 1 base at V and 9 bases at J, with 7 bases between. The germline gives CDR1 SGHTA, CDR2 FQGNSA. The CDR3 runs 13 residues. In DNA, the CDR3 is TGTGCCAGCAGCTTAGAGGCGGGTTCACCCCTCCACTTT. Translated, it gives CASSLEAGSPLHF.

J is TRBJ2-5 and V is TRBV13; maybe TRBD1 (6 bases). Germline assignment: CDR1 PRHDT and CDR2 FYEKMQ (reference sequence). V shed 2 bases and J shed 4 bases, with 14 bases lying between them. CDR3 length equals 15 residues. The CDR3 DNA is TGTGCCAGCAGCTTAAAGAGGGGGTTACGAGAGACCCAGTACTTC. It encodes CASSLKRGLRETQYF.

This chain links TRBV3-1 (or the pseudogene TRBV3-2) with TRBJ2-2; TRBD1 aligns across 8 bases. J was trimmed by 3 bases and V by 4 bases; bases with no gene match: 7. From germline, CDR1 is LGHDT and CDR2 YNNKEL (reference sequence). The CDR3 spans 16 residues. The chain's CDR3 is CASSPGQGWDTGELFF. CDR3 coding DNA: TGTGCCAGCAGCCCAGGACAGGGTTGGGACACCGGGGAGCTGTTTTTT.

The gene calls are TRBV7-9 and TRBJ1-1, with a tentative D call TRBD1 (5 bases). The V end was cut by 4 bases, the J end by 6 bases, with 12 bases between. The germline V gene has CDR1 SEHNR and CDR2 FQNEAQ (reference sequence). The CDR3 has 13 residues. The CDR3 spells CASSSGWGAEAFF. Written as DNA, the CDR3 is TGTGCCAGCAGCTCAGGGTGGGGGGCTGAAGCTTTCTTT.

V and J are TRBV7-6 and TRBJ2-5, with TRBD2 matching over 10 bases. The CDR3 has 15 amino acids. Trimming at V came to 5 bases and at J to 4 bases, leaving 7 bases not matched to a gene. The germline CDR1 and CDR2 sequences are SGHVS and FNYEAQ. In nucleotides, the CDR3 is TGTGCCAGCAGCCCCGAAGCGGGGGGGCGAGAGACCCAGTACTTC. Residues: CASSPEAGGRETQYF. Complete variable domain (other parts from reference TRBV7-6 and TRBJ2-5): GAGVSQSPRYKVTKRGQDVALRCDPISGHVSLYWYRQALGQGPEFLTYFNYEAQQDKSGLPNDRFSAERPEGSISTLTIQRTEQRDSAMYRCASSPEAGGRETQYFGPGTRLLVL.

The V call is TRBV7-9, the J call TRBJ1-2; D may be TRBD1 (6 bases). V was cut by 1 base and J by 6 bases, with 15 bases left in between. The CDR3 covers 15 residues. Per the germline V gene, CDR1 is SEHNR and CDR2 is FQNEAQ (reference sequence). This CDR3 is CASSLVRTADDGYTF. The CDR3 DNA follows: TGTGCCAGCAGCTTAGTGCGGACAGCAGACGATGGCTACACCTTC.

The chain joins TRBV7-8 to TRBJ1-1; no reliable D call. The germline V gene encodes CDR1 SGHVS and CDR2 FQNEAQ. The CDR3 length is 13 residues. Deletions cut 5 bases from V and 9 bases from J, with 16 bases between. This CDR3 is CASSEVGFAQAFF. CDR3 bases: TGTGCCAGCAGCGAGGTTGGTTTTGCCCAAGCTTTCTTT.